This T cell receptor (beta chain) emerged from a study of identical twins' blood T cells. Both ends of each TCR cDNA library bore sample-specific barcodes. TCRdb fed the 5' RACE reads into MiXCR, producing one record per CDR3 protein. Of hundreds of thousands of distinct CDR3 sequences listed, roughly 30% are singletons. Study conclusions and caveats: Out-of-frame TCRbeta clonotypes reportedly had markedly more similar V usage in twins than unrelated donors.

All three twin pairs grew up together with likely shared infections and vaccines. V lost 7 bases to trimming and J lost 4 bases, with 10 bases between them. The germline gives CDR1 LNHDA, CDR2 SQIVND (reference sequence). The CDR3 length is 12 residues. In the case of this clonotype: Its matching antigen is unknown.

Input material: PBMCs. The V call is TRBV19, the J call TRBJ1-1; no firm D call. This clonotype was sampled from a woman aged 18 to 49 in good health. CDR3: CASTKGSTEAFF. The CDR3 region has the DNA TGTGCCAGTACCAAGGGAAGCACTGAAGCTTTCTTT.